What follows are 25 T cell receptor beta chains derived from one specimen sequenced in a study of regulatory T cells in long-lasting Graves disease. The sample's time point: newly diagnosed GD, antithyroid drugs for less than 3 months. PBMCs were the source of the RNA used for TCR sequencing. Arm-PCR of CDR3 regions and iRepertoire HTBI primers were used to build TCR beta libraries. MiXCR, run by TCRdb on the multiplex PCR reads, gives a single entry per CDR3 protein. The repertoire holds 300,000 to 400,000 distinct CDR3 sequences, with over 15% as singletons. This material consisted of peripheral blood mononuclear cells (PBMCs), taken at new diagnosis, from a patient treated with antithyroid drugs. Source of these receptors: a female donor with Graves disease.

This clonotype has at least ten counts. The chain carries TRBV12-3 or TRBV12-4 and TRBJ2-1; D gene unclear. This CDR3 comprises 13 residues. V was cut by 1 base and J by 7 bases, with 8 bases left in between. CDR3 DNA sequence: TGTGCCAGCAGTTTAGGACAAAGGAATGAGCAGTTCTTC. Encoded protein: CASSLGQRNEQFF.

This clonotype was seen ten or more times. V and J are TRBV28 and TRBJ2-3; 16 bases agree with TRBD2. V was pared by 6 bases and J by 3 bases, with 0 bases of the junction left unmatched. The CDR3 contains 15 residues. Germline values: CDR1 MDHEN, CDR2 SYDVKM. Here the CDR3 reads CASRGLAGGTDTQYF. The CDR3 nucleotides read TGTGCCAGCAGGGGACTAGCGGGAGGGACAGATACGCAGTATTTT.

Ten or more counts support this clonotype. CDR3 coding DNA: TGCGCCAGCAGCTTGGACGGGAGAGGAGGGGCTTTGCGCGAGCAGTACTTC. Protein product: CASSLDGRGGALREQYF. The genes are TRBV5-1 and TRBJ2-7, with a weak D call TRBD2 (6 bases). The CDR3 spans 17 residues. Between the trimmed V and J ends, which lost 0 bases and 6 bases, there was a span of 22 bases. Per the germline V gene, CDR1 is SGHRS and CDR2 is YFSETQ.

This clonotype was seen ten or more times. The rearrangement joins TRBV12-3 or TRBV12-4 to TRBJ2-5; D perhaps matches TRBD1 (6 bases). The DNA end is a closer match to TRBJ2-4, so the J assignment may be wrong. The CDR3 length is 13 residues. This chain's CDR3 is CASSFLGGNIQYF. Here the CDR3 DNA reads TGTGCCAGCAGTTTTCTAGGGGGAAACATTCAGTACTTC.

J is TRBJ2-1 and V is TRBV5-4; D gene unclear. This CDR3 comprises 15 residues. The germline V and J ends were trimmed by 4 bases and 6 bases, with 17 bases remaining between them. Germline CDR1 is SGHNT and CDR2 is YYREEE (reference sequence). The CDR3 is CASSKSGRTGNEQFF. DNA for the CDR3: TGTGCCAGCAGCAAATCCGGGCGGACCGGCAATGAGCAGTTCTTC. Together with reference TRBV5-4 and TRBJ2-1, the CDR3 gives the full variable domain: ETGVTQSPTHLIKTRGQQVTLRCSSQSGHNTVSWYQQALGQGPQFIFQYYREEENGRGNFPPRFSGLQFPNYSSELNVNALELDDSALYLCASSKSGRTGNEQFFGPGTRLTVL.

This clonotype was observed many times. The chain is built from TRBV3-1 and TRBJ2-7; TRBD1 matches 7 bases. Germline lookup yields CDR1 LGHDT and CDR2 YNNKEL (reference sequence). CDR3 length equals 18 residues. V lost 4 bases, J lost 2 bases, and 17 bases stayed unmatched. The CDR3 DNA reads as TGTGCCAGCAGCCCAGCGAGACAGGGTTATCCACCGACCTACGAGCAGTACTTC. This translates into CASSPARQGYPPTYEQYF.

The table lists this clonotype with many counts. This chain uses TRBV7-8 with TRBJ1-5, with D unresolved. This CDR3 has 18 residues. Germline lookup yields CDR1 SGHVS and CDR2 FQNEAQ. V gave up 4 bases and J gave up 1 base, with 20 bases separating them. The CDR3 region is CASSWGFGDGLSNQPQHF. CDR3 DNA: TGTGCCAGCAGCTGGGGTTTCGGGGATGGACTGAGCAATCAGCCCCAGCATTTT.

This clonotype was detected only a few times. The chain is built from TRBV6-1 and TRBJ2-1; D is possibly TRBD1 or TRBD2 (6 bases each). The V gene's germline CDR1 is MNHNS and CDR2 SASEGT. This CDR3 has 15 amino acids. The ends were cut back, 1 base at V and 2 bases at J, with 9 bases in the middle. The CDR3 protein is CASSEEGGPYNEQFF. The CDR3, as DNA: TGTGCCAGCAGTGAAGAAGGGGGGCCCTACAATGAGCAGTTCTTC.

The V gene is TRBV30, the J gene TRBJ2-4, with TRBD1 matching over 9 bases. Germline CDR1 GTSNPN, CDR2 SVGIG (reference sequence). This CDR3 spans 14 amino acids. The trim removed 2 bases at V and 7 bases at J, leaving 6 bases unmatched. In nucleotides, the CDR3 is TGTGCCTGGAGTTTCGCACAGGGGGCCAACATTCAGTACTTC. Encoded protein: CAWSFAQGANIQYF. Full variable domain (remainder filled in from reference TRBV30 and TRBJ2-4): SQTIHQWPATLVQPVGSPLSLECTVEGTSNPNLYWYRQAAGRGLQLLFYSVGIGQISSEVPQNLSASRPQDRQFILSSKKLLLSDSGFYLCAWSFAQGANIQYFGAGTRLSVL.

This clonotype was counted at least ten times. V usage is TRBV15 and J usage is TRBJ1-1; D is undetermined. Trimming stripped 0 bases from V and 6 bases from J, with 8 bases between. Germline V gene data show CDR1 as LNHNV and CDR2 as YYDKDF (reference sequence). The CDR3 length is 13 residues. This CDR3 is CATSRDWEAEAFF. In DNA, the CDR3 is TGTGCCACCAGCAGAGATTGGGAAGCTGAAGCTTTCTTT.

This clonotype was picked up many times. This chain joins TRBV5-1 and TRBJ2-3, with 13 bases that match TRBD2. This CDR3 has 17 residues. CDR1 and CDR2 (germline): SGHRS, YFSETQ. V trimming: 0 bases; J trimming: 3 bases; junction bases outside the gene matches: 4. CDR3 DNA: TGCGCCAGCAGCTTGGAACTAGCGGGAGGGCCGACAGATACGCAGTATTTT. It codes for CASSLELAGGPTDTQYF.

This clonotype has ten or more counts. The chain employs TRBV7-9 and TRBJ2-2; D is unclear. Germline-derived CDR1 and CDR2 are SEHNR and FQNEAQ (reference sequence). Trimming removed 6 bases from V and 6 bases from J, with 5 bases in between. The CDR3 is 11 amino acids. CDR3 sequence reads: CASRVAGELFF. The DNA for the CDR3 is TGTGCCAGCAGGGTGGCCGGGGAGCTGTTTTTT.

The chain employs TRBV6-1 and TRBJ2-1; 8 bases are a match to TRBD1. Germline V gene data show CDR1 as MNHNS and CDR2 as SASEGT. Trimming removed 6 bases from V and 9 bases from J; junction bases left unmatched: 7. The CDR3 length is 13 residues. DNA of the CDR3: TGTGCCAGCAGCCCGGACAGGGCCACTGAGCAGTTCTTC. Its protein is CASSPDRATEQFF.

This clonotype was observed at least ten times. This chain links TRBV6-1 with TRBJ2-7; weak D call: TRBD2 (5 bases). V was trimmed by 6 bases and J by 2 bases, leaving 17 bases between them. CDR3 length: 15 residues. Germline CDR1 is MNHNS and CDR2 is SASEGT. The CDR3 sequence is CASSARGSRTYEQYF. CDR3 nucleotides: TGTGCCAGCAGCGCCCGGGGTAGTCGGACCTACGAGCAGTACTTC.

This clonotype has ten or more counts. This rearrangement joins TRBV20-1 to TRBJ2-1; 14 bases align to TRBD2. Germline CDR1 is DFQATT and CDR2 is SNEGSKA (reference sequence). This CDR3 region has 16 residues. V lost 3 bases, J lost 6 bases, and 7 bases stayed unmatched. For the CDR3, the DNA is TGCAGTGCTAGTAATACCGGGACTAGCGGGAGCAATGAGCAGTTCTTC. It translates to CSASNTGTSGSNEQFF.

This clonotype was observed many times. The chain links TRBV15 to TRBJ2-2; TRBD1 agrees at 7 bases. CDR1 is LNHNV and CDR2 is YYDKDF in the germline V gene (reference sequence). The ends lost 9 bases at V and 6 bases at J; junction bases unmatched: 10. The CDR3 has 14 amino acids. The CDR3 nucleotides read TGTGCCACGACAACAGGGGCAGAGGCCGGGGAGCTGTTTTTT. This translates into CATTTGAEAGELFF. Looking up the rest from reference TRBV15 and TRBJ2-2 gives the full variable domain: DAMVIQNPRYQVTQFGKPVTLSCSQTLNHNVMYWYQQKSSQAPKLLFHYYDKDFNNEADTPDNFQSRRPNTSFCFLDIRSPGLGDTAMYLCATTTGAEAGELFFGEGSRLTVL.

In the case of this clonotype: It is likely a read error: a sequence one base away is far more abundant. The CDR3 does not end in the conserved phenylalanine or tryptophan, so this is likely a read error. The rearrangement uses TRBV6-1 and TRBJ2-5; 11 bases are a match to TRBD2. Germline V gene sequence: CDR1 MNHNS, CDR2 SASEGT. V gave up 5 bases and J gave up 3 bases; unmatched junction bases: 8. The CDR3 spans 16 residues. The CDR3 DNA follows: TGTGCCAGCAGTCCTACTCCACTAGCGGGAGAAGAGACCCAGTACCTC. Translating gives CASSPTPLAGEETQYL.

Concerning this clonotype: A read error may explain this, as a much larger clone is one base away. The chain carries TRBV15 and TRBJ2-4, with D possibly TRBD2 on 6 matching bases. Germline V CDR1 and CDR2: LNHNV, YYDKDF (reference sequence). The CDR3 runs to 17 residues. The CDR3 loop reads CATSREGSELAKDIQYF. The CDR3 nucleotides are TGTGCCACCAGCAGAGAGGGTTCAGAACTAGCCAAAGACATTCAGTACTTC.

V usage is TRBV24-1 and J usage is TRBJ2-7; no reliable D call. The J call may be wrong; the DNA end is better matched by TRBJ1-2. The CDR3 sequence is 13 residues long. Germline V CDR1 and CDR2: KGHDR, SFDVKD. CDR3 loop: CATSVSQSYGYTF. The CDR3 DNA is TGTGCCACCAGTGTTTCCCAGAGCTATGGCTACACCTTC.

This clonotype has ten or more counts. The chain carries TRBV29-1 and TRBJ2-3, with 8 nucleotides matching TRBD1. The CDR3 extends over 12 amino acids. V gave up 7 bases and J gave up 4 bases; unmatched junction bases: 4. The germline V gene encodes CDR1 SQVTM and CDR2 ANQGSEA. The CDR3 loop reads CSGEQGADTQYF. The CDR3, as DNA: TGCAGCGGCGAACAGGGGGCAGATACGCAGTATTTT.

In this sample, this clonotype turned up many times. J is TRBJ1-1 and V is TRBV30; 8 nucleotides line up with TRBD1. This CDR3 has 13 residues. V shed 3 bases, J shed 4 bases, and the junction held 4 bases outside the gene matches. CDR1 and CDR2 (germline): GTSNPN, SVGIG (reference sequence). CDR3 in DNA: TGTGCCTGGAGCGACAGGGGCGGCACTGAAGCTTTCTTT. Amino acids: CAWSDRGGTEAFF.

There are many counts of this clonotype. This chain uses TRBV7-9 with TRBJ2-1; no clear D. Trimming removed 1 base from V and 5 bases from J, with 6 bases in between. The CDR3 has 13 residues. Germline lookup yields CDR1 SEHNR and CDR2 FQNEAQ (reference sequence). The chain's CDR3 is CASSLVPDNEQFF. CDR3 bases: TGTGCCAGCAGCTTAGTACCGGACAATGAGCAGTTCTTC.

This chain joins TRBV12-3 or TRBV12-4 and TRBJ2-3; 13 bases fit TRBD2. The last part of the DNA fits TRBJ2-1 better; the J call may be wrong. CDR3 length: 17 amino acids. CDR3 in amino acids: CASSPRTSGRTYNEQFF. The CDR3 DNA sequence: TGTGCCAGCAGCCCAAGGACTAGCGGGAGAACCTACAATGAGCAGTTCTTC.

In its sample, this clonotype was seen many times. One end of the junction varies from germline; a read error may be responsible. The chain is built from TRBV3-1 and TRBJ2-7; D is perhaps TRBD2 (5 bases). CDR1 LGHDT and CDR2 YNNKEL come from the germline V gene (reference sequence). The CDR3 extends over 14 amino acids. CDR3 protein: CASSQGLASHEQYF. CDR3 DNA sequence: TGTGCCAGCAGCCAAGGGCTAGCCTCCCACGAGCAGTACTTC.

At least ten counts were recorded for this clonotype. The chain has TRBV12-3 or TRBV12-4 and TRBJ2-1; 8 bases fit TRBD2. Gene TRBJ2-5 matches the end of the DNA better, so the J call may be wrong. The CDR3 extends over 13 amino acids. In DNA, the CDR3 is TGTGCCAGCAGTCGAGCGGGAGTAGAGACCCAGTACTTC. It translates to CASSRAGVETQYF.